The rows below give T cell receptor beta chains drawn from one sample of a study of shared clonotypes between healthy human individuals. Profiling relied on immunoSEQ multiplex PCR, and the TCRdb table lists in-frame clones only, not all of them. This sample yields 650,000 to 800,000 clones, of which about 91% are seen a single time; roughly 24% belongs to the top ten. The sequencing input was naive CD8+ T cells sorted from blood. The source is a man aged 25 to 40 in good health. Each CDR3 is given without its conserved first and last residue. Size tells how often a clone was seen (once, few, many) or the class of an expanded clone, and some rows leave it out.

j_gene: TRBJ2-7; abundance: .; v_gene: TRBV4-3; CDR3aa: ASSLDRDYEQY
j_gene: TRBJ2-7; abundance: once; v_gene: TRBV9; CDR3aa: ASSVEGLSYEQY
j_gene: TRBJ2-3; abundance: .; v_gene: TRBV9; CDR3aa: ASSVAGGGLTDTQY
j_gene: TRBJ2-7; abundance: .; v_gene: TRBV6-5; CDR3aa: ASSNQPDRPYEQY
j_gene: TRBJ2-1; abundance: .; v_gene: TRBV27; CDR3aa: ASSFSSGTHNEQF
j_gene: TRBJ2-2; abundance: .; v_gene: TRBV29-1; CDR3aa: SVLGTSGKNTGELF
j_gene: TRBJ2-2; abundance: .; v_gene: TRBV10-3; CDR3aa: AISEDYATGELF
j_gene: TRBJ2-1; abundance: .; v_gene: TRBV5-6; CDR3aa: ASSFSMGEQF
j_gene: TRBJ2-3; abundance: .; v_gene: TRBV9; CDR3aa: ASSVGRGLAGVTSDTQY
j_gene: TRBJ2-3; abundance: .; v_gene: TRBV2; CDR3aa: ASNRLAGAGDTQY
j_gene: TRBJ2-1; abundance: .; v_gene: TRBV13; CDR3aa: ASSVAGGVSNEQF
j_gene: TRBJ2-1; abundance: .; v_gene: TRBV9; CDR3aa: ASSGGLATFNEQF
j_gene: TRBJ2-2; abundance: once; v_gene: TRBV4-2; CDR3aa: ASSHGTSGTNTGELF
j_gene: TRBJ2-1; abundance: .; v_gene: TRBV5-1; CDR3aa: ASSWTGGGEQF
j_gene: TRBJ2-7; abundance: once; v_gene: TRBV15; CDR3aa: ATSGGLAGVGEQY
j_gene: TRBJ2-7; abundance: .; v_gene: TRBV7-2; CDR3aa: ASSGGTSPREQY
j_gene: TRBJ2-7; abundance: once; v_gene: TRBV27; CDR3aa: ASTGPGTYEQY
j_gene: TRBJ2-7; abundance: .; v_gene: TRBV7-9; CDR3aa: ASTPAGTYEQY
j_gene: TRBJ1-1; abundance: .; v_gene: TRBV7-2; CDR3aa: ASSLYLGARDTEAF